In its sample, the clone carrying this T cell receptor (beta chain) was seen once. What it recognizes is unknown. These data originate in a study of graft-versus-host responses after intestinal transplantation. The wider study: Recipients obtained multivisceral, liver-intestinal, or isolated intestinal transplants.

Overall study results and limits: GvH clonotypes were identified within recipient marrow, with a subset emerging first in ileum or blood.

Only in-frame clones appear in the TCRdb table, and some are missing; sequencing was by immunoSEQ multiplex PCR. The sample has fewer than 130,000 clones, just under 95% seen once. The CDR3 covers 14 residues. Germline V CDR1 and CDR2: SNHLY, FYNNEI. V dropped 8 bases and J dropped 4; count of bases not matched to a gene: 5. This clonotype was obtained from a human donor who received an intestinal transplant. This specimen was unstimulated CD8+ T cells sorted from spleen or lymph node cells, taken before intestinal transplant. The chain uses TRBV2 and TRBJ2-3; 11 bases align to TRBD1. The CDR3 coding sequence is TGTGCCAGCGACGGACAGGGGGCATCAGATACGCAGTATTTT. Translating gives CASDGQGASDTQYF.